A selection of T cell receptor beta chains follows, all from one sample in a study of cytomegalovirus exposure and HLA in healthy donors. Measured with immunoSEQ multiplex PCR; TCRdb has only the in-frame clones, and not every one. This table has around 130,000 clones, roughly 80% appearing once. Sequenced input: PBMCs. The receptors were sampled from a man aged 45-65 years in good health and CMV-seronegative. The CDR3 runs from the conserved cysteine through the conserved F or W. D genes are given only for firm matches. Some rows mark clone size as missing; the rest say once, few, many or name a class of expanded clone.

D gene	CDR3 length	clone size	V gene	J gene	CDR3 protein	CDR3 DNA
.	13	.	TRBV7-2	TRBJ1-2	CASSSRGWDGYTF	TGTGCCAGCAGCTCTCGGGGGTGGGATGGCTACACCTTC
.	14	.	TRBV5-1	TRBJ1-1	CASSSTVLNTEAFF	TGCGCCAGCAGCTCGACAGTACTTAACACTGAAGCTTTCTTT
TRBD1	16	.	TRBV5-1	TRBJ2-7	CASSLALRTGLYEQYF	TGCGCCAGCAGCTTGGCGTTGCGGACAGGACTGTACGAGCAGTACTTC
TRBD1	13	.	TRBV28	TRBJ1-1	CATRGQGGTEAFF	TGTGCCACCAGGGGACAGGGAGGAACTGAAGCTTTCTTT
TRBD1	15	.	TRBV28	TRBJ2-7	CASRRTGGFYYEQYF	TGTGCCAGCAGACGTACAGGGGGCTTTTACTACGAGCAGTACTTC
.	14	.	TRBV5-1	TRBJ2-5	CASSLEGGQETQYF	TGCGCCAGCAGCTTAGAGGGGGGGCAAGAGACCCAGTACTTC
.	14	.	TRBV5-1	TRBJ1-2	CASSPDGGNYGYTF	TGCGCCAGCAGTCCCGACGGGGGGAACTATGGCTACACCTTC
.	14	.	TRBV21-1	TRBJ1-2	CASSKADRGHGYTF	TGTGCCAGCAGCAAAGCGGACAGGGGGCATGGCTACACCTTC
.	14	.	TRBV28	TRBJ2-7	CASNLPTASAQQYF	TGTGCCAGCAACCTACCGACAGCCAGTGCGCAGCAGTACTTC
TRBD1	15	.	TRBV29-1	TRBJ2-4	CSVEGQDEAKNIQYF	TGCAGCGTTGAGGGACAGGATGAAGCCAAAAACATTCAGTACTTC
.	11	.	TRBV7-2	TRBJ2-3	CASSNTDTQYF	TGTGCCAGCAGTAACACAGATACGCAGTATTTT
.	17	.	TRBV18	TRBJ1-5	CASSPLNARGGNQPQHF	TGTGCCAGCTCACCACTCAATGCCAGGGGAGGCAATCAGCCCCAGCATTTT
TRBD2	16	few	TRBV6-6	TRBJ2-3	CASSSFIAGAADTQYF	TGTGCCAGCAGTTCATTTATAGCGGGAGCTGCAGATACGCAGTATTTT
TRBD2	13	once	TRBV29-1	TRBJ2-2	CSAAVGGGGELFF	TGCAGCGCCGCAGTGGGGGGGGGCGGGGAGCTGTTTTTT
TRBD2	16	few	TRBV5-4	TRBJ2-3	CASSQGLAGGLDTQYF	TGTGCCAGCAGCCAAGGACTAGCGGGAGGGTTAGATACGCAGTATTTT
TRBD1	15	.	TRBV19	TRBJ1-3	CATEGASRTGNTIYF	TGTGCCACGGAGGGGGCCTCCAGAACTGGAAACACCATATATTTT
TRBD1	14	.	TRBV7-2	TRBJ1-6	CASREGAANSPLHF	TGTGCCAGCCGAGAGGGGGCGGCTAATTCACCCCTCCACTTT
TRBD2	15	.	TRBV28	TRBJ2-7	CASSLPTSASYEQYF	TGTGCCAGCAGCCTTCCCACTAGCGCTTCCTACGAGCAGTACTTC
.	14	few	TRBV9	TRBJ2-3	CASSVDYSTDTQYF	TGTGCCAGCAGCGTAGACTACTCCACAGATACGCAGTATTTT
.	13	.	TRBV29-1	TRBJ2-3	CSVAALARDTQYF	TGCAGCGTGGCCGCGCTAGCTAGAGATACGCAGTATTTT
TRBD1	16	.	TRBV5-1	TRBJ1-2	CASSPSPGQRAHGYTF	TGCGCCAGCAGCCCCTCACCGGGACAGCGAGCACATGGCTACACCTTC
TRBD2	15	.	TRBV11-1	TRBJ2-7	CASSVGTSGAYEQYF	TGTGCCAGCAGCGTAGGGACTAGCGGAGCCTACGAGCAGTACTTC
TRBD2	12	.	TRBV7-9	TRBJ2-1	CSSSLSGSVEFF	TGTTCCAGCAGTCTCAGCGGGAGTGTCGAGTTCTTC